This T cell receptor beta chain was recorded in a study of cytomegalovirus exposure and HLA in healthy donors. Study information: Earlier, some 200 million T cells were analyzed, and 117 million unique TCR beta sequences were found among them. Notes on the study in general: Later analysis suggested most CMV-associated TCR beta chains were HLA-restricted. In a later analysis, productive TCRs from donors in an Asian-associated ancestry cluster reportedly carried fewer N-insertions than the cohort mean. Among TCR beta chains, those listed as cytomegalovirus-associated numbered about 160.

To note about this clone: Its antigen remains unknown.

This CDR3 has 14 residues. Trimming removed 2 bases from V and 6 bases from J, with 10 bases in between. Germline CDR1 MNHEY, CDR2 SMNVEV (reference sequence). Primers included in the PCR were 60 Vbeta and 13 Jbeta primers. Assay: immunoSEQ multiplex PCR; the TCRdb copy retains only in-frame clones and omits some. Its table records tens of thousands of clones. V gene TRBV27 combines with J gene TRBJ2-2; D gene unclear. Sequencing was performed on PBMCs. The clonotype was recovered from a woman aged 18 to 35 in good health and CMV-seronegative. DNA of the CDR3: TGTGCCAGCAGTTTAGCAATAGTGGCCGGGGAGCTGTTTTTT. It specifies CASSLAIVAGELFF.